This T cell receptor (beta chain) derives from a study of human T cells and chemical hapten exposure. The library gave individual cDNA molecules unique molecular identifiers. TCRdb passed the RACE reads through MiXCR, listing each CDR3 protein once. There are about 380,000 distinct CDR3 sequences in the sample; about 4.8% occur only once, and approximately 2.5% lies in the top ten. The length of the CDR3 is 15 residues. V dropped 0 bases and J dropped 3 bases, with 9 bases sitting between them. The V gene's germline CDR1 is SGDLS and CDR2 YYNGEE. Time point here: patch test 1, 2 weeks after DPC sensitization. This sample's treatment: therapeutic diphenylcyclopropenone sensitization with weekly scalp DPC.

The genes are TRBV9 and TRBJ1-4; D unresolved. The sequencing used whole blood, collected in connection with sensitization to the hapten diphenylcyclopropenone (DPC). The TCR sequence derives from a woman between 50 and 59 years old with alopecia areata. Some clones in this sample may be carry-over from other donors' samples. The CDR3 bases are TGTGCCAGCAGCGTAGATCTGGGGTCTAATGAAAAACTGTTTTTT. This translates into CASSVDLGSNEKLFF. The full variable domain, rest sourced from reference TRBV9 and TRBJ1-4, is DSGVTQTPKHLITATGQRVTLRCSPRSGDLSVYWYQQSLDQGLQFLIQYYNGEERAKGNILERFSAQQFPDLHSELNLSSLELGDSALYFCASSVDLGSNEKLFFGSGTQLSVL.